A selection of T cell receptor beta chains follows, all from one sample in a study of metastatic and nonmetastatic thyroid tumors. TCRdb reanalyzed the PCR reads via MiXCR. The sample carries approximately 22,000 clones, about 11% recorded once. The sequencing input was blood. The receptors were sampled from a female donor with papillary thyroid cancer or a benign thyroid nodule (not recorded which). Some clones in this sample may be carry-over from other donors' samples. The CDR3 runs from the conserved cysteine through the conserved F or W. Each record gives: V gene, CDR3 protein.

TRBV28 | CASSPRGRGGSYEQYF
TRBV4-1 | CASSQDRVWYEQYF
TRBV7-6 | CASSGRGLEQFF
TRBV30 | CAWSVWRQGTEAFF
TRBV6-5 | CASSYGLASEQYF
TRBV7-2 | CASSSSGYSYNEQFF
TRBV4-1 | CASSARTGRNEQFF
TRBV6-1 | CASSPGQGRGYTF
TRBV6-1 | CASSEAWGYQPQHF
TRBV18 | CASSEGGGSYEQYF
TRBV5-1 | CASSLEEGPNTGELFF
TRBV25-1 | CASTSDRSLKGGELFF
TRBV4-2 | CASSQGSGDSSYEQYF
TRBV20-1 | CSARGTGGYGYTF